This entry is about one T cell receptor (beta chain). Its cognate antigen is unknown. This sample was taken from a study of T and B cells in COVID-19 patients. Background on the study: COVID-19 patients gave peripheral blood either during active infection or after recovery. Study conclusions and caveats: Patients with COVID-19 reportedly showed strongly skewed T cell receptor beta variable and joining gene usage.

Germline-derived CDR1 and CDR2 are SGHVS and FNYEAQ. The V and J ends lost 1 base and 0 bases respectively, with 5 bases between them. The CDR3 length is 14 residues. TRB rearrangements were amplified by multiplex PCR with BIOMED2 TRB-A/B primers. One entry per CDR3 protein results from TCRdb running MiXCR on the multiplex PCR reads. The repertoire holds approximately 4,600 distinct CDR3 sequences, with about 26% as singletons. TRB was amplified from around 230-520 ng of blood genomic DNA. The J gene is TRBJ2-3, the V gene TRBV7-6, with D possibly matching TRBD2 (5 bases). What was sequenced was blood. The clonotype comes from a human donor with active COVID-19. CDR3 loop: CASSLGTSTDTQYF. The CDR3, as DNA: TGTGCCAGCAGCTTAGGGACTAGCACAGATACGCAGTATTTT.